This T cell receptor (beta chain) was captured by sequencing in a study of T cell changes during pregnancy in multiple sclerosis. V shed 7 bases and J 2 bases; nucleotides not matched to a gene: 2. Germline values: CDR1 SQVTM, CDR2 ANQGSEA. The CDR3 has 12 amino acids. Here immunoSEQ multiplex PCR was the method, and the copy in TCRdb shows in-frame clones only, minus some. The data show roughly 110,000 clones, with less than 95% seen just once and approximately 1.6% held by the top ten. In this sample, this clone turned up a few times. The chain employs TRBV29-1 and TRBJ1-2; TRBD1 agrees at 9 bases. The starting material was peripheral blood, obtained after pregnancy. The source of this sequence is a female donor with multiple sclerosis, enrolled in a pregnancy study. CDR3 bases: TGCAGCGCGACAGGGGGGAACTATGGCTACACCTTC. This gives the protein CSATGGNYGYTF.